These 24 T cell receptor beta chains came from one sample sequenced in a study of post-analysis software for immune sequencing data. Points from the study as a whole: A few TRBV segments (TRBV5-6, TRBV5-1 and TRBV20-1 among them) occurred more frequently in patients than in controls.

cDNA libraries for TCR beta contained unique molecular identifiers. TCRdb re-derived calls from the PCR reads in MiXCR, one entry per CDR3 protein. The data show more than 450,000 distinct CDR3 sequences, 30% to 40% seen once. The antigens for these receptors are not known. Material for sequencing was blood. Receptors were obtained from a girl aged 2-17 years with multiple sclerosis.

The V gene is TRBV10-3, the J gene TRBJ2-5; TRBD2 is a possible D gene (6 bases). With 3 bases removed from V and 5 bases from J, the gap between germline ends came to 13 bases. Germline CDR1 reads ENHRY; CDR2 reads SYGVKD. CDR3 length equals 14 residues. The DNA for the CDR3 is TGTGCCATCAGTGAATGGAGGGCGGGGGAGACCCAGTACTTC. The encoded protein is CAISEWRAGETQYF.

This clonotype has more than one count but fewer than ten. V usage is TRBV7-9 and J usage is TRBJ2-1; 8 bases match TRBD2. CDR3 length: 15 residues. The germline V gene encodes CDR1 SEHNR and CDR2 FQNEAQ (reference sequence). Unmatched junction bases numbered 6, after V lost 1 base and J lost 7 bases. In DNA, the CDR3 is TGTGCCAGCAGCTTAGTTAGCGGGGTAGGGAATGAGCAGTTCTTC. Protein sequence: CASSLVSGVGNEQFF. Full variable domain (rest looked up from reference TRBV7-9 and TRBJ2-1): DTGVSQNPRHKITKRGQNVTFRCDPISEHNRLYWYRQTLGQGPEFLTYFQNEAQLEKSRLLSDRFSAERPKGSFSTLEIQRTEQGDSAMYLCASSLVSGVGNEQFFGPGTRLTVL.

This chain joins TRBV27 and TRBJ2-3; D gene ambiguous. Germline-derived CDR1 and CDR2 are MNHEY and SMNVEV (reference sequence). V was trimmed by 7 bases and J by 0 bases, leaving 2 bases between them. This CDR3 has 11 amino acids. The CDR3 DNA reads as TGTGCCAGCATTAGCACAGATACGCAGTATTTT. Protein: CASISTDTQYF.

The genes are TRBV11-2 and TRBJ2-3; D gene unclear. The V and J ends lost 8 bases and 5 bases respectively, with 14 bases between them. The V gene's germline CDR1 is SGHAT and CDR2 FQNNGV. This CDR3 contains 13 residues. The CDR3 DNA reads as TGTGCCAGCTTGCAGCAAGGCATAGATACGCAGTATTTT. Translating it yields CASLQQGIDTQYF.

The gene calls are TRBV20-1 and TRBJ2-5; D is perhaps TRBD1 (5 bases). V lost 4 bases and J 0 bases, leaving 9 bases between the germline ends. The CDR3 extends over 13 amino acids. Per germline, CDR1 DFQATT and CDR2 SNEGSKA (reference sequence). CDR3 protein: CSATPGYQETQYF. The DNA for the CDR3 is TGCAGTGCTACCCCAGGGTACCAAGAGACCCAGTACTTC.

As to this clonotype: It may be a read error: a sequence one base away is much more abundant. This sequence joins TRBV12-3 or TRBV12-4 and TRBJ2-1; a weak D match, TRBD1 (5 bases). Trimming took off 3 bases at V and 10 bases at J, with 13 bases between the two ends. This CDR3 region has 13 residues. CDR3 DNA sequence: TGTGCCAGCAGTTTCCAGGGAAAATACGAGCAGTTCTTC. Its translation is CASSFQGKYEQFF.

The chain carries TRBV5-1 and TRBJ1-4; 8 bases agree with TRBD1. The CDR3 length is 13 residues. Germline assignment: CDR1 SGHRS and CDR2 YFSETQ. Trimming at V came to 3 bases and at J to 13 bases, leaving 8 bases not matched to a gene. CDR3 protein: CASSSGQGGLLFF. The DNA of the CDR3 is TGCGCCAGCAGCTCCGGACAGGGAGGGTTACTGTTTTTT.

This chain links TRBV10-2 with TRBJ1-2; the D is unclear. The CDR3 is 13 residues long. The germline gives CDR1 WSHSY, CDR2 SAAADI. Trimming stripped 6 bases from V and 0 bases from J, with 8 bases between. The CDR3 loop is CASRRTSNYGYTF. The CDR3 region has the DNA TGCGCCAGCAGGCGGACGTCTAACTATGGCTACACCTTC.

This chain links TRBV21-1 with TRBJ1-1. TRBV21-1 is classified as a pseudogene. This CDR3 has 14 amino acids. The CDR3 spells CASSSLRTYTEAFF. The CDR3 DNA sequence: TGTGCCAGCAGCTCACTGAGGACTTACACTGAAGCTTTCTTT.

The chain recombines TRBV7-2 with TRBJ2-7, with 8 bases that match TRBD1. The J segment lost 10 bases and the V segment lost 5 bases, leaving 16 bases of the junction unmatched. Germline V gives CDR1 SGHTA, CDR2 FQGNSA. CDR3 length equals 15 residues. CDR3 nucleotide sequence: TGTGCCAGCAGCGCTCAGCAGGGGGCAGGCGAGAACCAGTACTTC. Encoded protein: CASSAQQGAGENQYF.

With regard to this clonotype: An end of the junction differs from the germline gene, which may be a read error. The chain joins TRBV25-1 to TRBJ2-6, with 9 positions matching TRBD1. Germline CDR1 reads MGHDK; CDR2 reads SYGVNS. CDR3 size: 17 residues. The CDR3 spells CASNGQGIYSGANVRTF. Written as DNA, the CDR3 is TGTGCCAGCAACGGACAGGGGATCTACTCTGGGGCCAACGTCCGGACTTTC.

In DNA form, the CDR3 reads TGTGCCAGCAGCCTCGGGTCCCTAGGGACCCAGTACTTC. Translating gives CASSLGSLGTQYF. V and J are TRBV6-6 and TRBJ2-7; D uncertain. Near its end, the DNA agrees better with TRBJ2-5, so the J call may be wrong. The CDR3 is 13 residues long. Germline CDR1 reads MNHNY; CDR2 reads SVGAGI (reference sequence).

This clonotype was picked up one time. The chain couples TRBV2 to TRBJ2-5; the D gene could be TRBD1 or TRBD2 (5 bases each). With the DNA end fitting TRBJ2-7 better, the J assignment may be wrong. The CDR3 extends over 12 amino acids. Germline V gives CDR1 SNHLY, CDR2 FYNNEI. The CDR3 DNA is TGTGCCAGCAGTGCGGGGACGTGCGAGCAGTACTTC. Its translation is CASSAGTCEQYF.

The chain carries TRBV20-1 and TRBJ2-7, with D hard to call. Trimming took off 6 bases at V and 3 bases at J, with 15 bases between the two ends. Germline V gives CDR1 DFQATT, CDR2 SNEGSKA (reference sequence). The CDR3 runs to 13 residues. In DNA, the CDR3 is TGCAGTGCCCTCCCCGGAACCTACTACGAGCAGTACTTC. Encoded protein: CSALPGTYYEQYF.

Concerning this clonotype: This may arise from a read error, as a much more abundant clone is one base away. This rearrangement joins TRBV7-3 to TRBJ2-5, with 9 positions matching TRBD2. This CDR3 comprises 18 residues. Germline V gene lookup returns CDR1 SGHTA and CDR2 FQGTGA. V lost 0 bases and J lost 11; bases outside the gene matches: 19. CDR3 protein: CASSLTVAGGGAGNEQYF. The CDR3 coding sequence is TGTGCCAGCAGCTTAACGGTCGCGGGCGGGGGGGCTGGCAATGAGCAGTACTTC.

The CDR3 is CAIKGEDNEQFF. CDR3 coding DNA: TGTGCCATCAAAGGGGAAGACAATGAGCAGTTCTTC. V and J are TRBV10-3 and TRBJ2-1, with D possibly being TRBD1 (5 bases). The V gene's germline CDR1 is ENHRY and CDR2 SYGVKD. The CDR3 totals 12 residues. V lost 7 bases and J 5 bases, leaving 9 bases between the germline ends.

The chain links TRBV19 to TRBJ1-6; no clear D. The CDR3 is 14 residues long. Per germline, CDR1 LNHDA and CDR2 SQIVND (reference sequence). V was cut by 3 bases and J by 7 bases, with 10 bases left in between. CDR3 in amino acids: CASSMGAANSPLHF. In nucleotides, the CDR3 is TGTGCCAGTAGTATGGGAGCGGCGAATTCACCCCTCCACTTT.

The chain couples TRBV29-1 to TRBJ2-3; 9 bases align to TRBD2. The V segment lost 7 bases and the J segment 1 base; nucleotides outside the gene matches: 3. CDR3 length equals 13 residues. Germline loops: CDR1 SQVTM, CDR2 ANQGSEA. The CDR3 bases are TGCAGCGGAGCGGGGGGAGGCACAGATACGCAGTATTTT. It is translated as CSGAGGGTDTQYF.

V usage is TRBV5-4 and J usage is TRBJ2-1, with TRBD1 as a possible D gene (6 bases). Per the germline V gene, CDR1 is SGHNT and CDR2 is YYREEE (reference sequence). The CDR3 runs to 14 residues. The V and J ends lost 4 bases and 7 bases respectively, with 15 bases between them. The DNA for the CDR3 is TGTGCCAGCAGCGGGGAATCAGGGGAGAATGAGCAGTTCTTC. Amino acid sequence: CASSGESGENEQFF. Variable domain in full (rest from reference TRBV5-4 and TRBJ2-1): ETGVTQSPTHLIKTRGQQVTLRCSSQSGHNTVSWYQQALGQGPQFIFQYYREEENGRGNFPPRFSGLQFPNYSSELNVNALELDDSALYLCASSGESGENEQFFGPGTRLTVL.

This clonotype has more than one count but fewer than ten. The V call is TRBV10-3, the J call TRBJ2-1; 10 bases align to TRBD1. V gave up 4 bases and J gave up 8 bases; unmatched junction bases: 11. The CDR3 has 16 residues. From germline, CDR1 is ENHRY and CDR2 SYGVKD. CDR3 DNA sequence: TGTGCCATCAGTGGCCCAGGGGACAGGGGAAGCGATGAGCAGTTCTTC. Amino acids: CAISGPGDRGSDEQFF.

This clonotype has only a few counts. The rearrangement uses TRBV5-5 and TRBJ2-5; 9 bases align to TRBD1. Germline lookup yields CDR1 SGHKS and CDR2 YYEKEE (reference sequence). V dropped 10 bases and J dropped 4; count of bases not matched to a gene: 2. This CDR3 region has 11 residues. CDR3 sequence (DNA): TGTGCCGGGGGACAGGGAGAGACCCAGTACTTC. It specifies CAGGQGETQYF.

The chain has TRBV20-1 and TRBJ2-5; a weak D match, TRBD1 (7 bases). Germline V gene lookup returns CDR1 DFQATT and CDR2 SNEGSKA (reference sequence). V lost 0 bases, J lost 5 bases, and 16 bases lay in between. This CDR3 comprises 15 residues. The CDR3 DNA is TGCAGTGCTAGAGATCGAGGGGGCCGGGGGGAGACCCAGTACTTC. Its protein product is CSARDRGGRGETQYF.

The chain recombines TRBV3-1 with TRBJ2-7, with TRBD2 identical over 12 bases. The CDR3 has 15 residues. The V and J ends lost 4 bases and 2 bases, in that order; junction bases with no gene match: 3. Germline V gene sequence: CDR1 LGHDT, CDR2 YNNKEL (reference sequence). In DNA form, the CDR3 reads TGTGCCAGCAGCCGATCTAGCGGGGGGGCCTACGAGCAGTACTTC. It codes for CASSRSSGGAYEQYF.

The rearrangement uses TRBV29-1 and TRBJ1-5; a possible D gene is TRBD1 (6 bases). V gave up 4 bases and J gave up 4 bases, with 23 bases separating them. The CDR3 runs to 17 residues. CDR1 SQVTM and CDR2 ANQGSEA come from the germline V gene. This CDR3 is CSVGTGRSGALNQPQHF. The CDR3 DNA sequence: TGCAGCGTTGGCACAGGTCGGTCAGGGGCCCTGAATCAGCCCCAGCATTTT.